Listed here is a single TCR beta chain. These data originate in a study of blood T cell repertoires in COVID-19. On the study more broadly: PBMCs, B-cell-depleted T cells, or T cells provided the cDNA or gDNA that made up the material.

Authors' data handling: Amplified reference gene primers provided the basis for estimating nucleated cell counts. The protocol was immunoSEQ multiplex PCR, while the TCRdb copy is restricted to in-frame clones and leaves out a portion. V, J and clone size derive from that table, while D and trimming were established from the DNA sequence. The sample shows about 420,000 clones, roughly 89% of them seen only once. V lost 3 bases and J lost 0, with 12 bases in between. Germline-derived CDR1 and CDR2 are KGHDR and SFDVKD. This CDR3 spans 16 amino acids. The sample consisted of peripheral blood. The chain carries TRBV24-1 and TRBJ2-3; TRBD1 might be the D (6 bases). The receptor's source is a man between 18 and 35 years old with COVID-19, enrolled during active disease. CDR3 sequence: CATSDVGASSTDTQYF. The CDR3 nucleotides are TGTGCCACCAGTGATGTGGGGGCGTCTAGCACAGATACGCAGTATTTT.